The 29 T cell receptor beta chains given below trace back to one sample, sequenced in a study of Ad26.COV2.S vaccination and SARS-CoV-2 variants. The treatment is: roughly 19 received Ad26.COV2.S at low or high dose, single or two shots; 5 received placebo; per-sample allocation not given. Collection of samples fell on day 63 after the first vaccine or placebo injection. Measured with immunoSEQ multiplex PCR; TCRdb has only the in-frame clones, and not every one. In the table there are roughly 300,000 clones, around 89% of which are singletons. The source was peripheral blood, collected in a trial of Ad26.COV2.S vaccine versus placebo. These receptors came from a person between 18 and 65 years old who received the Ad26.COV2.S COVID-19 vaccine or a placebo.

This sequence joins TRBV11-2 and TRBJ2-7, with D unclear. This CDR3 is 12 amino acids long. V was shortened by 2 bases and J by 6 bases, with 8 bases between the two germline ends. Looked up from germline, CDR1 is SGHAT and CDR2 is FQNNGV. CDR3 DNA: TGTGCCAGCAGCTTAATTCTCGGCGAGCAGTACTTC. Protein product: CASSLILGEQYF.

The genes are TRBV7-2 and TRBJ2-3, with a possible D match to TRBD1 (5 bases). The germline V gene has CDR1 SGHTA and CDR2 FQGNSA. This CDR3 comprises 14 residues. The V end lost 6 bases, the J end lost 6 bases, and 16 bases lay between the germline ends. CDR3 region: CASRRPGADDTQYF. In DNA form, the CDR3 reads TGTGCCAGCAGGCGCCCTGGGGCCGATGATACGCAGTATTTT.

The chain links TRBV18 to TRBJ1-2; 7 bases align to TRBD1. The CDR3 consists of 13 residues. Looked up from germline, CDR1 is KGHSH and CDR2 is LQKENI. Trimming cost V 4 bases and J 3 bases; bases outside gene matches: 2. The CDR3 region has the DNA TGTGCCAGCTCACTCGGACAGGACTATGGCTACACCTTC. The encoded protein is CASSLGQDYGYTF.

This clone was seen a few times. The chain employs TRBV6-5 and TRBJ1-5; possibly TRBD1 for D (6 bases). Trimming took 2 bases from V and 6 from J, leaving 8 bases between them. The CDR3 totals 13 residues. From germline, CDR1 is MNHEY and CDR2 SVGAGI. For the CDR3, the DNA is TGTGCCAGCAGTTACGAAGGGGGTCAGCCCCAGCATTTT. This encodes CASSYEGGQPQHF.

The CDR3 is CASSSPGLAGDEQFF. For the CDR3, the DNA is TGCGCCAGCAGCTCTCCGGGACTAGCGGGCGATGAGCAGTTCTTC. This sequence joins TRBV5-1 and TRBJ2-1; 12 nucleotides align to TRBD2. The CDR3 totals 15 residues. Germline V CDR1 and CDR2: SGHRS, YFSETQ. With 3 bases clipped from V and 8 bases from J, the junction kept 6 bases outside the gene matches.

Of note for this clone: This sample also contains other DNA sequences that code for the same CDR3. The rearrangement joins TRBV6-1 to TRBJ2-1; D unresolved. Germline lookup yields CDR1 MNHNS and CDR2 SASEGT. The CDR3 extends over 12 amino acids. The V and J ends lost 1 base and 4 bases respectively, with 2 bases between them. The CDR3 DNA sequence: TGTGCCAGCAGTGAAGGTTACAATGAGCAGTTCTTC. Translated, it gives CASSEGYNEQFF.

V is TRBV5-4 and J is TRBJ2-7, with D uncertain. Germline V CDR1 and CDR2: SGHNT, YYREEE (reference sequence). V was clipped by 3 bases and J by 5 bases, with 12 bases between them. The CDR3 covers 13 residues. CDR3 residues: CASSSNLRDEQYF. The CDR3 DNA follows: TGTGCCAGCAGCTCCAATCTTCGGGACGAGCAGTACTTC.

This clone has more than one count but fewer than ten. The V gene is TRBV6-2 or TRBV6-3, the J gene TRBJ1-1; TRBD1 agrees at 12 bases. CDR3 length: 19 amino acids. CDR1 is MNHEY and CDR2 is SVGEGT in the germline V gene. V was clipped by 0 bases and J by 1 base; unmatched bases: 9. The chain's CDR3 is CASSYSSTGQGAWNTEAFF. CDR3 coding DNA: TGTGCCAGCAGTTACTCCTCCACGGGACAGGGGGCTTGGAACACTGAAGCTTTCTTT.

The chain combines TRBV27 with TRBJ2-7, with 10 bases fitting TRBD2. The ends lost 3 bases at V and 5 bases at J; junction bases unmatched: 4. The CDR3 is 14 residues long. Germline V gene lookup returns CDR1 MNHEY and CDR2 SMNVEV (reference sequence). Written as DNA, the CDR3 is TGTGCCAGCAGTTTTAGCGGGGGGATGAACGAGCAGTACTTC. This codes for CASSFSGGMNEQYF.

The chain uses TRBV7-2 and TRBJ2-2, with D perhaps matching TRBD2 (6 bases). Germline-derived CDR1 and CDR2 are SGHTA and FQGNSA. The CDR3 covers 16 residues. V was cut by 5 bases and J by 5 bases, with 18 bases left in between. The CDR3, as DNA: TGTGCCAGCAGCACACGGAGCGGGTTCGGTACCGGGGAGCTGTTTTTT. This translates into CASSTRSGFGTGELFF.

The J gene is TRBJ2-4, the V gene TRBV19, with D perhaps TRBD1 (6 bases). CDR1 is LNHDA, CDR2 SQIVND, per germline (reference sequence). This CDR3 is 17 amino acids long. Trimming stripped 3 bases from V and 0 bases from J, with 15 bases between. This CDR3 reads CASSIGAHREAKNIQYF. For the CDR3, the DNA is TGTGCCAGTAGTATTGGGGCCCACAGGGAAGCCAAAAACATTCAGTACTTC.

V is TRBV12-3 or TRBV12-4 and J is TRBJ1-2; unclear D gene. The CDR3 spans 12 residues. V was clipped by 3 bases and J by 7 bases, with 9 bases between them. The CDR3, as DNA: TGTGCCAGCAGTTTCGGGCAGTCTGGCTACACCTTC. This gives the protein CASSFGQSGYTF.

The chain joins TRBV10-1 to TRBJ1-1; maybe TRBD1 (6 bases). V was shortened by 9 bases and J by 7 bases, with 18 bases between the two germline ends. This CDR3 comprises 13 residues. Germline V CDR1 and CDR2: WNHNN, SYGVQD (reference sequence). CDR3 residues: CARKEEGVVEAFF. As DNA, the CDR3 is TGCGCCAGAAAGGAGGAGGGGGTGGTTGAAGCTTTCTTT.

The V gene is TRBV28, the J gene TRBJ1-2; 7 nucleotides match TRBD1. V lost 5 bases and J lost 9; bases outside the gene matches: 15. Germline CDR1 MDHEN, CDR2 SYDVKM. CDR3 length: 15 amino acids. The CDR3 region is CASSLGTAPGKSYTF. CDR3 in DNA: TGTGCCAGCAGTCTCGGGACAGCGCCCGGCAAGAGCTACACCTTC.

As concerns this clone: A junction boundary mismatches the germline segment, possibly from a read error. This chain uses TRBV11-2 with TRBJ2-7; no clear D. The CDR3 totals 11 residues. CDR1 and CDR2 from the germline V gene are SGHAT and FQNNGV. The CDR3 DNA is TGTGCCAGCAGCTTAGATTCAAACTTGGCCTTC. It yields the protein CASSLDSNLAF.

This chain uses TRBV6-6 with TRBJ1-5, with TRBD1 as a possible D gene (5 bases). Germline CDR1 MNHNY, CDR2 SVGAGI (reference sequence). Trimming pared 6 bases from V and 7 bases from J, leaving 10 bases between. The CDR3 consists of 12 residues. The CDR3 DNA reads TGTGCCAGCAGCAGGGAGGCGCAGCCCCAGCATTTT. The encoded protein is CASSREAQPQHF.

This chain connects TRBV14 to TRBJ1-4; 7 bases are a match to TRBD1. The CDR3 is made up of 15 amino acids. The germline V gene has CDR1 SGHDN and CDR2 FVKESK. J was trimmed by 5 bases and V by 2 bases; bases with no gene match: 5. CDR3 DNA sequence: TGTGCCAGCAGCCAACGGGACAGCCCGAATGAAAAACTGTTTTTT. The encoded protein is CASSQRDSPNEKLFF.

This chain uses TRBV28 with TRBJ2-6, with D perhaps matching TRBD1 (6 bases). CDR3 size: 15 residues. The ends were cut back, 5 bases at V and 4 bases at J, with 12 bases in the middle. Germline V lookup: CDR1 MDHEN, CDR2 SYDVKM. For the CDR3, the DNA is TGTGCCAGCAGTATTCAGGGGTACGGGGCCAACGTCCTGACTTTC. Its protein is CASSIQGYGANVLTF.

This clone showed up just a few times. The rearrangement uses TRBV18 and TRBJ1-6; 8 bases fit TRBD1. Looked up from germline, CDR1 is KGHSH and CDR2 is LQKENI. The CDR3 is 14 amino acids. Trimming cost V 5 bases and J 7 bases; bases outside gene matches: 4. The CDR3 reads CASSADRGNSPLHF. The DNA of the CDR3 is TGTGCCAGCTCAGCTGACAGGGGCAATTCACCCCTCCACTTT.

The rearrangement joins TRBV4-2 to TRBJ1-1; D perhaps matches TRBD1 (5 bases). The V end lost 3 bases, the J end lost 0 bases, and 26 bases lay between the germline ends. There are 20 residues in the CDR3. CDR1 is LGHNA and CDR2 is YNFKEQ in the germline V gene. The CDR3 nucleotides read TGTGCCAGCAGCCACCGGACGGTTTGGGGCCTTGGCAGTATGAACACTGAAGCTTTCTTT. Its protein product is CASSHRTVWGLGSMNTEAFF.

The chain carries TRBV11-3 and TRBJ1-5; D is possibly TRBD1 (5 bases). The germline V gene has CDR1 SGHNT and CDR2 YENEEA. The CDR3 is 15 amino acids. V was pared by 1 base and J by 2 bases, with 9 bases between. The CDR3 protein is CASSLGGVGNQPQHF. The CDR3 nucleotides are TGTGCCAGCAGCTTAGGAGGGGTCGGCAATCAGCCCCAGCATTTT.

The rearrangement uses TRBV7-9 and TRBJ1-4, with TRBD1 identical over 7 bases. This CDR3 is built from 14 residues. Germline assignment: CDR1 SEHNR and CDR2 FQNEAQ (reference sequence). After removal of 5 bases from V and 7 bases from J, the junction contained 7 bases not matched to a gene. CDR3 coding DNA: TGTGCCAGCAGCGTTGACAGGGCGGGTGAAAAACTGTTTTTT. It is translated as CASSVDRAGEKLFF.

The J gene is TRBJ2-7, the V gene TRBV28; 12 positions match TRBD1. After removal of 6 bases from V and 5 bases from J, the junction contained 5 bases not matched to a gene. Germline V gene lookup returns CDR1 MDHEN and CDR2 SYDVKM. This CDR3 comprises 14 residues. CDR3 sequence (DNA): TGTGCCAGCAGGTACGGGACAGGGGGCAACGAGCAGTACTTC. Translation: CASRYGTGGNEQYF.

The gene calls are TRBV28 and TRBJ1-1; no firm D call. Germline assignment: CDR1 MDHEN and CDR2 SYDVKM. The CDR3 loop spans 15 amino acids. Trimming shortened V by 6 bases and J by 6 bases, and 20 bases separated the two germline ends. The CDR3 bases are TGTGCCAGCAGGGCACGAGGATCCCCTAGTCCTGAAGCTTTCTTT. As protein: CASRARGSPSPEAFF.

The J gene is TRBJ1-6, the V gene TRBV7-9, with 8 bases aligning to TRBD1. The CDR3 totals 14 residues. CDR1 and CDR2 from the germline V gene are SEHNR and FQNEAQ (reference sequence). The V gene end was trimmed by 8 bases and the J gene end by 6 bases; junction bases not matched to a gene: 6. The CDR3 sequence is CASARTGFNSPLHF. The DNA of the CDR3 is TGTGCCAGCGCCAGGACAGGGTTTAATTCACCCCTCCACTTT.

V and J are TRBV10-3 and TRBJ1-2; TRBD1 matches at 7 bases. The germline CDR1 and CDR2 sequences are ENHRY and SYGVKD. This CDR3 has 15 residues. V lost 2 bases and J lost 8; bases outside the gene matches: 11. CDR3 sequence: CAISETATGLEGYTF. CDR3 in DNA: TGTGCCATCAGTGAGACCGCGACAGGGTTAGAGGGCTACACCTTC.

The CDR3 DNA reads as TGTGCCAGCAGCCCCTCTCTATGGGATGGCTACACCTTC. Translation: CASSPSLWDGYTF. The V gene is TRBV3-1 (or the pseudogene TRBV3-2), the J gene TRBJ1-2; D unresolved. The CDR3 is 13 amino acids. The germline V gene has CDR1 LGHDT and CDR2 YNNKEL (reference sequence). V lost 4 bases, J lost 6 bases, and 12 bases lay in between.

The chain recombines TRBV7-9 with TRBJ1-2; no firm D call. From germline, CDR1 is SEHNR and CDR2 FQNEAQ (reference sequence). This CDR3 has 13 residues. V dropped 5 bases and J dropped 6 bases, with 13 bases sitting between them. Here the CDR3 reads CASSRPEAHGYTF. The DNA for the CDR3 is TGTGCCAGCAGCCGTCCGGAGGCTCATGGCTACACCTTC.

The chain links TRBV7-9 to TRBJ2-2; 9 nucleotides agree with TRBD1. CDR1 and CDR2 (germline): SEHNR, FQNEAQ (reference sequence). The CDR3 consists of 18 residues. Trimming cost V 4 bases and J 6 bases; bases outside gene matches: 15. This chain's CDR3 is CASSSGTGSIRGSGELFF. The CDR3 bases are TGTGCCAGCAGCTCCGGGACAGGGAGTATACGGGGCTCCGGGGAGCTGTTTTTT. Full variable domain (remainder filled in from reference TRBV7-9 and TRBJ2-2): DTGVSQNPRHKITKRGQNVTFRCDPISEHNRLYWYRQTLGQGPEFLTYFQNEAQLEKSRLLSDRFSAERPKGSFSTLEIQRTEQGDSAMYLCASSSGTGSIRGSGELFFGEGSRLTVL.